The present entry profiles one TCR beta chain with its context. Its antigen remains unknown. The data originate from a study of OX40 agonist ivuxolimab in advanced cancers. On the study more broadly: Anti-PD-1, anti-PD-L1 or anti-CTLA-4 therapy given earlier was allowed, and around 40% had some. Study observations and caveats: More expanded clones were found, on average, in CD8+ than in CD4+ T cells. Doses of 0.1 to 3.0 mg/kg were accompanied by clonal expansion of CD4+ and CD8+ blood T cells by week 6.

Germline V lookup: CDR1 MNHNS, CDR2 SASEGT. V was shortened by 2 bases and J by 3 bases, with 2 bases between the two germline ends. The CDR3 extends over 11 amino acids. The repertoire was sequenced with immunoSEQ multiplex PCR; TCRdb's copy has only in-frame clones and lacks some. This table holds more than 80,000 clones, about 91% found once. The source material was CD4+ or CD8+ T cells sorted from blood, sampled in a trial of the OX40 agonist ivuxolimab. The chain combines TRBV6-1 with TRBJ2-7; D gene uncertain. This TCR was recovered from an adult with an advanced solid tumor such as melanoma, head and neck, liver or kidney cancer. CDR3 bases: TGTGCCAGCAGTGAAAGCTACGAGCAGTACTTC. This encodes CASSESYEQYF.